The 21 T cell receptor beta chains reported below all come from one sample, sequenced in a study of blood T cell repertoires in COVID-19. TCRdb keeps only in-frame clones here, not all; method: immunoSEQ multiplex PCR. Of some 210,000 clones listed, roughly 90% were seen once; the top ten hold around 6.9%. Sequencing input: peripheral blood. The source of these receptors is a man in his fifties or sixties who had recovered from COVID-19.

This clone was seen only a few times. CDR3 coding DNA: TGTGCCAGCAGCCAAGATGCGGGGGCGGGATATGGCTACACCTTC. Protein product: CASSQDAGAGYGYTF. The rearrangement links TRBV4-2 to TRBJ1-2; tentative D call: TRBD1 (6 bases). The CDR3 runs to 15 residues. Trimming took off 0 bases at V and 5 bases at J, with 13 bases between the two ends. Germline V gene sequence: CDR1 LGHNA, CDR2 YNFKEQ.

The CDR3 nucleotides read TGTGCCAGCAGTGAATCGATCAGGCCTAGGGGCTATGGCTACACCTTC. This encodes CASSESIRPRGYGYTF. V and J are TRBV6-1 and TRBJ1-2; D is perhaps TRBD1 (5 bases). This CDR3 comprises 16 residues. The V and J ends lost 2 bases and 4 bases respectively, with 17 bases between them. Germline V gives CDR1 MNHNS, CDR2 SASEGT.

In its sample, this clone was seen once. The rearrangement uses TRBV19 and TRBJ2-1, with D possibly TRBD1 on 6 matching bases. The V and J ends lost 8 bases and 3 bases respectively, with 14 bases between them. The germline V gene has CDR1 LNHDA and CDR2 SQIVND (reference sequence). This CDR3 is built from 14 residues. The CDR3 sequence: CASAIQGLYNEQFF. CDR3 nucleotides: TGTGCCAGTGCGATCCAGGGGCTCTACAATGAGCAGTTCTTC.

V and J are TRBV3-1 (or the pseudogene TRBV3-2) and TRBJ2-5, with TRBD1 identical over 9 bases. V was clipped by 7 bases and J by 5 bases; unmatched bases: 5. Per germline, CDR1 LGHDT and CDR2 YNNKEL (reference sequence). The CDR3 is 13 amino acids. The CDR3 region has the DNA TGTGCCAGCAATTCACAGGGGGCTGAGACCCAGTACTTC. Translation gives CASNSQGAETQYF.

This sequence joins TRBV6-4 and TRBJ1-1; 8 bases are shared with TRBD1. V trimming: 10 bases; J trimming: 4 bases; junction bases outside the gene matches: 5. Per germline, CDR1 MRHNA and CDR2 SNTAGT. The CDR3 is 12 residues long. CDR3 bases: TGTGCCACCGCAGGGGGCCGCACTGAAGCTTTCTTT. Protein: CATAGGRTEAFF.

The genes are TRBV28 and TRBJ2-7; D is undetermined. CDR1 is MDHEN and CDR2 is SYDVKM in the germline V gene. Trimming cost V 4 bases and J 2 bases, with 6 bases left between them. The CDR3 extends over 12 amino acids. CDR3 loop: CASSSLPYEQYF. The CDR3 DNA reads TGTGCCAGCAGTTCCCTTCCCTACGAGCAGTACTTC.

The chain links TRBV2 to TRBJ2-3; 8 positions agree with TRBD2. CDR3 length equals 15 residues. V was pared by 7 bases and J by 2 bases, with 8 bases of the junction left unmatched. CDR1 SNHLY and CDR2 FYNNEI come from the germline V gene. Written as DNA, the CDR3 is TGTGCCAGCAACGGCGGGGGGTCCCCCACAGATACGCAGTATTTT. Translated, it gives CASNGGGSPTDTQYF.

This clone was observed a single time. The chain combines TRBV7-9 with TRBJ2-6; 7 nucleotides line up with TRBD1. The CDR3 has 16 amino acids. Per the germline V gene, CDR1 is SEHNR and CDR2 is FQNEAQ (reference sequence). The trim removed 6 bases at V and 0 bases at J, leaving 5 bases unmatched. CDR3 sequence reads: CASSSTGRSGANVLTF. The CDR3 DNA sequence: TGTGCCAGCAGTTCGACAGGGCGCTCTGGGGCCAACGTCCTGACTTTC.

This sequence joins TRBV24-1 and TRBJ2-3, with D perhaps TRBD1 (6 bases). Germline V CDR1 and CDR2: KGHDR, SFDVKD. With 1 base removed from V and 1 base from J, the gap between germline ends came to 8 bases. The CDR3 loop spans 15 amino acids. CDR3 region: CATSDFYRGTDTQYF. The CDR3 DNA sequence: TGTGCCACCAGTGATTTTTACAGGGGCACAGATACGCAGTATTTT.

A single count supports this clone. The chain has TRBV6-6 and TRBJ2-7; perhaps TRBD2 as D (6 bases). V shed 8 bases and J shed 3 bases, with 17 bases lying between them. Germline CDR1 is MNHNY and CDR2 is SVGAGI (reference sequence). The CDR3 runs 14 residues. This CDR3 reads CASPGMISGYEQYF. The CDR3 DNA reads as TGTGCCAGCCCCGGGATGATTAGCGGCTACGAGCAGTACTTC.

This chain joins TRBV27 and TRBJ2-7, with 8 bases lining up with TRBD1. CDR3 length equals 13 residues. The ends lost 6 bases at V and 3 bases at J; junction bases unmatched: 4. From germline, CDR1 is MNHEY and CDR2 SMNVEV (reference sequence). CDR3: CASRGTGGYEQYF. In DNA form, the CDR3 reads TGTGCCAGCAGAGGGACAGGAGGCTACGAGCAGTACTTC.

This sequence joins TRBV7-2 and TRBJ2-1; D is unclear. The CDR3 spans 16 residues. Germline-derived CDR1 and CDR2 are SGHTA and FQGNSA. Trimming removed 0 bases from V and 4 bases from J, with 13 bases in between. The CDR3 bases are TGTGCCAGCAGCTTAGCGCCCACCCTACCATACAATGAGCAGTTCTTC. Its protein is CASSLAPTLPYNEQFF.

The chain links TRBV9 to TRBJ1-5; D possibly corresponds to TRBD1 (6 bases). Germline V lookup: CDR1 SGDLS, CDR2 YYNGEE. The CDR3 is 15 residues long. V was clipped by 0 bases and J by 0 bases, with 7 bases between them. CDR3 in amino acids: CASSVEGVSNQPQHF. DNA of the CDR3: TGTGCCAGCAGCGTAGAGGGGGTTAGCAATCAGCCCCAGCATTTT.

The genes are TRBV7-2 and TRBJ2-5; 9 nucleotides align to TRBD2. The germline CDR1 and CDR2 sequences are SGHTA and FQGNSA. J lost 1 base, V lost 5 bases, and 5 bases had no gene match. The CDR3 spans 15 residues. The CDR3 loop is CASSLEAGGQETQYF. The CDR3 coding sequence is TGTGCCAGCAGCCTCGAAGCGGGAGGCCAAGAGACCCAGTACTTC.

This chain uses TRBV6-5 with TRBJ2-7; 10 bases align to TRBD2. Germline V CDR1 and CDR2: MNHEY, SVGAGI. V was pared by 5 bases and J by 0 bases, with 4 bases of the junction left unmatched. This CDR3 has 15 residues. As DNA, the CDR3 is TGTGCCAGCAGTCCCAGCGGGAGGGCCTCCTACGAGCAGTACTTC. It yields the protein CASSPSGRASYEQYF.

The chain recombines TRBV11-2 with TRBJ1-3; maybe TRBD1 (6 bases). The CDR3 extends over 15 amino acids. V gave up 4 bases and J gave up 0 bases, with 10 bases separating them. Looked up from germline, CDR1 is SGHAT and CDR2 is FQNNGV. The CDR3, as DNA: TGTGCCAGCAGCTCCACAGGGTTCTCTGGAAACACCATATATTTT. Its protein is CASSSTGFSGNTIYF.

This chain uses TRBV6-5 with TRBJ1-2, with TRBD1 identical over 10 bases. CDR1 is MNHEY and CDR2 is SVGAGI in the germline V gene. V lost 2 bases to trimming and J lost 4 bases; unmatched junction nucleotides: 7. The length of the CDR3 is 16 residues. The CDR3 is CASSYTSGTGVYGYTF. DNA for the CDR3: TGTGCCAGCAGTTACACTTCCGGGACAGGGGTCTATGGCTACACCTTC.

A few counts support this clone. V gene TRBV4-2 combines with J gene TRBJ2-7; D is undetermined. Trimming took off 0 bases at V and 3 bases at J, with 6 bases between the two ends. This CDR3 has 13 amino acids. The germline CDR1 and CDR2 sequences are LGHNA and YNFKEQ. CDR3 DNA sequence: TGTGCCAGCAGCCAAGACCGTAACTACGAGCAGTACTTC. Protein sequence: CASSQDRNYEQYF.

The chain uses TRBV19 and TRBJ2-5; the D gene is possibly TRBD2 (7 bases). Trimming stripped 9 bases from V and 5 bases from J, with 19 bases between. The CDR3 loop spans 14 amino acids. Germline V lookup: CDR1 LNHDA, CDR2 SQIVND (reference sequence). CDR3 loop: CASKQGLTGETQYF. CDR3 coding DNA: TGTGCCAGCAAACAGGGACTAACGGGGGAGACCCAGTACTTC.

On this clone: At one boundary the junction diverges from the germline segment, which might be a read error. V gene TRBV3-1 (or the pseudogene TRBV3-2) combines with J gene TRBJ1-1, with D perhaps matching TRBD1 (5 bases). Germline values: CDR1 LGHDT, CDR2 YNNKEL (reference sequence). The CDR3 has 10 amino acids. CDR3: CASSQDRVIF. In DNA form, the CDR3 reads TGTGCCAGCAGCCAAGACAGGGTAATCTTT.

This chain joins TRBV6-5 and TRBJ2-5, with 9 bases aligning to TRBD1. The CDR3 sequence is 13 residues long. Trimming at V came to 6 bases and at J to 4 bases, leaving 3 bases not matched to a gene. The germline V gene encodes CDR1 MNHEY and CDR2 SVGAGI. CDR3: CASRKTGGETQYF. In nucleotides, the CDR3 is TGTGCCAGCAGAAAGACAGGGGGAGAGACCCAGTACTTC.